The 14 T cell receptor beta chains below come from one sample, sequenced in a study of post-analysis software for immune sequencing data. Prepared TCR beta cDNA libraries contained unique molecular identifiers. One entry per CDR3 protein, called by TCRdb with MiXCR from the PCR reads. This table has about 160,000 distinct CDR3 sequences, 30% to 45% appearing once. Sequenced material: blood, taken after autologous hematopoietic stem cell transplantation. Receptors originate from a girl aged 5-17 years with multiple sclerosis.

This chain links TRBV20-1 with TRBJ2-7, with TRBD1 matching over 7 bases. Germline trimming cut 1 base from V and 1 base from J; bases unmatched to any gene: 4. This CDR3 region has 14 residues. Germline lookup yields CDR1 DFQATT and CDR2 SNEGSKA (reference sequence). The CDR3 sequence is CSARVPGQSYEQYF. CDR3 bases: TGCAGTGCTAGAGTCCCGGGACAGTCCTACGAGCAGTACTTC.

V and J are TRBV6-5 and TRBJ2-1, with D perhaps matching TRBD1 or TRBD2 (7 bases each). CDR1 MNHEY and CDR2 SVGAGI come from the germline V gene. The CDR3 spans 15 residues. The V gene lost 5 bases and the J gene lost 3 bases, with 14 bases spanning the gap. The CDR3 nucleotides are TGTGCCAGCAGTCCTCAGGGGGAGGGCTACAATGAGCAGTTCTTC. Protein: CASSPQGEGYNEQFF.

This clonotype counts as medium-sized (0.01 to 0.1%). V is TRBV7-2 and J is TRBJ2-1, with 9 bases lining up with TRBD2. Germline V gene sequence: CDR1 SGHTA, CDR2 FQGNSA. The length of the CDR3 is 14 residues. The junction had 6 bases not matched to a gene; V was cut back by 5 bases and J by 7 bases. CDR3 sequence (DNA): TGTGCCAGCAGCGGAATAGCGGGAGTTAATGAGCAGTTCTTC. This gives the protein CASSGIAGVNEQFF.

In this sample, this clonotype turned up a few times. This chain links TRBV6-6 with TRBJ2-1; TRBD1 matches 8 bases. Per germline, CDR1 MNHNY and CDR2 SVGAGI (reference sequence). The CDR3 is made up of 17 amino acids. The ends lost 0 bases at V and 1 base at J; junction bases unmatched: 5. The CDR3 DNA reads TGTGCCAGCAGTTACTCGGACAGGGAGATGTCCTACAATGAGCAGTTCTTC. Its protein is CASSYSDREMSYNEQFF.

The rearrangement joins TRBV2 to TRBJ2-5; possible D gene TRBD1, 5 bases. Germline-derived CDR1 and CDR2 are SNHLY and FYNNEI. The CDR3 is 13 residues long. V was pared by 6 bases and J by 5 bases, with 13 bases between. The CDR3 is CASRVGQPETQYF. The DNA of the CDR3 is TGTGCCAGCAGAGTGGGGCAACCGGAGACCCAGTACTTC. Full variable domain (remainder filled in from reference TRBV2 and TRBJ2-5): EPEVTQTPSHQVTQMGQEVILRCVPISNHLYFYWYRQILGQKVEFLVSFYNNEISEKSEIFDDQFSVERPDGSNFTLKIRSTKLEDSAMYFCASRVGQPETQYFGPGTRLLVL.

The chain has TRBV6-6 and TRBJ1-2; 7 bases line up with TRBD1. The V and J ends lost 3 bases and 4 bases, in that order; junction bases with no gene match: 2. Germline lookup yields CDR1 MNHNY and CDR2 SVGAGI (reference sequence). The CDR3 is 13 amino acids. The CDR3 here is CASSYQGGYGYTF. CDR3 nucleotide sequence: TGTGCCAGCAGTTATCAGGGGGGCTATGGCTACACCTTC.

This clonotype was recorded a few times. The V call is TRBV29-1, the J call TRBJ2-5, with 7 bases aligning to TRBD2. The germline gives CDR1 SQVTM, CDR2 ANQGSEA. V lost 1 base to trimming and J lost 2 bases; unmatched junction nucleotides: 4. CDR3 length: 14 residues. CDR3 protein: CSVEARESQETQYF. As DNA, the CDR3 is TGCAGCGTTGAAGCGCGGGAGAGTCAAGAGACCCAGTACTTC.

The gene calls are TRBV29-1 and TRBJ1-1, with a weak D call TRBD1 (5 bases). Germline V gives CDR1 SQVTM, CDR2 ANQGSEA. V lost 4 bases to trimming and J lost 0 bases, with 6 bases between them. This CDR3 has 12 residues. The CDR3 sequence is CSVGGMNTEAFF. CDR3 DNA: TGCAGCGTTGGGGGGATGAACACTGAAGCTTTCTTT.

This clonotype was recorded many times. The chain combines TRBV6-5 with TRBJ2-1, with a weak D call TRBD1 (5 bases). The CDR3 covers 15 residues. CDR1 is MNHEY and CDR2 is SVGAGI in the germline V gene. V lost 0 bases and J lost 0, with 6 bases in between. The CDR3 DNA is TGTGCCAGCAGTTACTCGGGGCACTCCTACAATGAGCAGTTCTTC. Encoded protein: CASSYSGHSYNEQFF.

This clonotype came up a few times. This chain connects TRBV6-2 or TRBV6-3 to TRBJ2-3; TRBD1 matches 7 bases. CDR3 length equals 16 residues. Germline CDR1 reads MNHEY; CDR2 reads SVGEGT. Germline trimming cut 0 bases from V and 8 bases from J; bases unmatched to any gene: 11. Here the CDR3 reads CASSYSRGRPPGTQYF. For the CDR3, the DNA is TGTGCCAGCAGTTACTCCAGGGGGAGACCGCCTGGTACGCAGTATTTT.

The chain couples TRBV5-1 to TRBJ1-4; no firm D call. The CDR3 runs 17 residues. Germline CDR1 and CDR2: SGHRS and YFSETQ. Trimming pared 0 bases from V and 0 bases from J, leaving 12 bases between. The CDR3 protein is CASSLGPISATNEKLFF. The DNA for the CDR3 is TGCGCCAGCAGCTTGGGTCCTATTTCCGCAACTAATGAAAAACTGTTTTTT.

The chain joins TRBV5-1 to TRBJ2-3; 8 nucleotides align to TRBD1. This CDR3 is 16 amino acids long. Germline CDR1 reads SGHRS; CDR2 reads YFSETQ. The CDR3 is CTRSLGAQGATDTQYF. Here the CDR3 DNA reads TGCACCCGCAGCTTGGGGGCCCAGGGGGCAACAGATACGCAGTATTTT.

The rearrangement joins TRBV3-1 to TRBJ2-1; possibly TRBD2 for D (6 bases). V shed 5 bases and J shed 5 bases, with 16 bases lying between them. The CDR3 contains 15 residues. In germline, CDR1 is LGHDT, CDR2 YNNKEL (reference sequence). CDR3 nucleotide sequence: TGTGCCAGCAGCACGCCGGGAGTGTGGGACAATGAGCAGTTCTTC. Amino acid sequence: CASSTPGVWDNEQFF.

This clonotype was seen a few times. The chain couples TRBV9 to TRBJ2-5; weak D call: TRBD2 (5 bases). V gave up 0 bases and J gave up 5 bases, with 11 bases separating them. The germline V gene encodes CDR1 SGDLS and CDR2 YYNGEE. CDR3 length: 14 residues. Here the CDR3 reads CASSVAPEEETQYF. As DNA, the CDR3 is TGTGCCAGCAGCGTAGCTCCGGAGGAGGAGACCCAGTACTTC.